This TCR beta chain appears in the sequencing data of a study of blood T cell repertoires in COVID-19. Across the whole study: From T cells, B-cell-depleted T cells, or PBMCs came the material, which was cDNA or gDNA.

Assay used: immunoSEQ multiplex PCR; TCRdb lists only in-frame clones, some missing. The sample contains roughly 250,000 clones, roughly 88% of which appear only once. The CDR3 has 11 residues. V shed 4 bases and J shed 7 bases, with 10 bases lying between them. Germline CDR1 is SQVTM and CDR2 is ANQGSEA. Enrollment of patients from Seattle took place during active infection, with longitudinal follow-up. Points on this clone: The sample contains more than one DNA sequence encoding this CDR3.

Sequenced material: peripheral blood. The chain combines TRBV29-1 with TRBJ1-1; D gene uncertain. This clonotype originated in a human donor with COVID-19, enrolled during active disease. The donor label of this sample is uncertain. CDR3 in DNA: TGCAGCGTTGTAGAGCAGGTTGAAGCTTTCTTT. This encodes CSVVEQVEAFF.